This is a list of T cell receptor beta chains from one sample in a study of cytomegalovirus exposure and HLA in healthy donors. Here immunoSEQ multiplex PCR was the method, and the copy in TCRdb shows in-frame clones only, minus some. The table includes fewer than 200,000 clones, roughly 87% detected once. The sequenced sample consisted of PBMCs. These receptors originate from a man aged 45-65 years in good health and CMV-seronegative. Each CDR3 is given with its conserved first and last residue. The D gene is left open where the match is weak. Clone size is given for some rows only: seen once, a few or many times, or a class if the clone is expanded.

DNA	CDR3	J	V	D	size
TGCGCCAGCAGCTTGACCAGTTCTAGGCAGCCGAACACTGAAGCTTTCTTT	CASSLTSSRQPNTEAFF	TRBJ1-1	TRBV5-1	NA	NA
TGTGCCAGCAGCGGAACCAGGGGGCATGGGGGGACTGAAGCTTTCTTT	CASSGTRGHGGTEAFF	TRBJ1-1	TRBV9	TRBD1	NA
TGTGCCACCAGCATCGACAGGGGCAATCAGCCCCAGCATTTT	CATSIDRGNQPQHF	TRBJ1-5	TRBV15	TRBD1	NA
TGCGCCAGCAGCTTGGACAGGGCCAATCAGCCCCAGCATTTT	CASSLDRANQPQHF	TRBJ1-5	TRBV5-1	NA	NA
TGTGCCAGCAGCTCTGCCGTCGACAGGGGCTACGAGCAGTACTTC	CASSSAVDRGYEQYF	TRBJ2-7	TRBV11-1	TRBD1	NA
TGTGCCAGCAGTTTACTCGGGGGCTACACCTTC	CASSLLGGYTF	TRBJ1-2	TRBV28	NA	once
TGTTCCAGCAGCTTAGACGGGAACGGCGAGCAGTACTTC	CSSSLDGNGEQYF	TRBJ2-7	TRBV7-9	NA	NA
TGCAGCGGGTTAAAGGACAGGGTAAAAGAGACCCAGTACTTC	CSGLKDRVKETQYF	TRBJ2-5	TRBV29-1	TRBD1	NA
TGTGCCAGCAGTGGTGACAGGGCGAACACTGAAGCTTTCTTT	CASSGDRANTEAFF	TRBJ1-1	TRBV6-5	TRBD1	NA
TGTGCTAGCAGCTTATTTGGCCCGGGGACTTCCTACAATGAGCAGTTCTTC	CASSLFGPGTSYNEQFF	TRBJ2-1	TRBV7-7	NA	NA
TGTGCCTGGAGTGTAACAGGGGTCGGGAACTATGGCTACACCTTC	CAWSVTGVGNYGYTF	TRBJ1-2	TRBV30	TRBD1	NA
TGTGCCAGCAGCCACAGGGGCCTCTCCTACGAGCAGTACTTC	CASSHRGLSYEQYF	TRBJ2-7	TRBV7-2	TRBD1	few
TGCGCCAGCAGTGTAGTTGTCTCCTACGAGCAGTACTTC	CASSVVVSYEQYF	TRBJ2-7	TRBV5-1	NA	NA
TGTGCCAGCAGCGACAGGACAACTAATGAAAAACTGTTTTTT	CASSDRTTNEKLFF	TRBJ1-4	TRBV9	NA	NA
TGTGCCAGCAGTGTCCAGGGAAATTCTGGCTACACCTTC	CASSVQGNSGYTF	TRBJ1-2	TRBV25-1	NA	few
TGTGCCAGCAGCCAAGCCTACAGCCTCACTGAAGCTTTCTTT	CASSQAYSLTEAFF	TRBJ1-1	TRBV14	NA	NA
TGCGCCAGCAGCCGTGGACAGGGGGGCAACGAGCAGTACTTC	CASSRGQGGNEQYF	TRBJ2-7	TRBV5-1	TRBD1	NA
TGTGCCAGCGCCACTCTCGGGACTGTCTACAATGAGCAGTTCTTC	CASATLGTVYNEQFF	TRBJ2-1	TRBV28	NA	NA
TGTGCCAGCAGCTCAGACAGGGGCGGCGTCTACGAGCAGTACTTC	CASSSDRGGVYEQYF	TRBJ2-7	TRBV11-1	TRBD1	NA
TGTGCCAGCAGCCGAGACAGAAATCAGCCCCAGCATTTT	CASSRDRNQPQHF	TRBJ1-5	TRBV5-4	NA	NA
TGTGCCTCACTCGGCGGCAACTCCTACGAGCAGTACTTC	CASLGGNSYEQYF	TRBJ2-7	TRBV6-1	NA	NA
TGCAGCGTAAGCCTTACAGGGGCCAAAAACATTCAGTACTTC	CSVSLTGAKNIQYF	TRBJ2-4	TRBV29-1	NA	NA
TGTGCCAGCGGTTTACCCCCTGGGACTAGCGGGGTTTACAATGAGCAGTTCTTC	CASGLPPGTSGVYNEQFF	TRBJ2-1	TRBV2	TRBD2	NA
TGCGCCAGCAGCCAGATGTCAGATAATCAGCCCCAGCATTTT	CASSQMSDNQPQHF	TRBJ1-5	TRBV4-1	NA	NA
TGTGCCAGCAGTGCTACTAGCGGGCCTCTAGCCAAAAACATTCAGTACTTC	CASSATSGPLAKNIQYF	TRBJ2-4	TRBV6-1	TRBD2	NA
TGTGCCAGCAGAGGGGGGGGCAGTCTTCAGCCCCAGCATTTT	CASRGGGSLQPQHF	TRBJ1-5	TRBV7-2	NA	NA
TGTGCCAGCAGCTTAAGCCTAGCGGGGTACAATGAGCAGTTCTTC	CASSLSLAGYNEQFF	TRBJ2-1	TRBV7-3	TRBD2	NA
TGTGCCAGTAGCCCCGGGACAGGGAAGTACAATGAGCAGTTCTTC	CASSPGTGKYNEQFF	TRBJ2-1	TRBV19	TRBD1	NA
TGTGCCAGCAGTACTAACAGGGGGAACACTGAAGCTTTCTTT	CASSTNRGNTEAFF	TRBJ1-1	TRBV28	TRBD1	once
TGTGCCAGCAGCCTGTGGGAGGGCCCCACGGAAAAACTGTTTTTT	CASSLWEGPTEKLFF	TRBJ1-4	TRBV11-2	NA	once
TGTTCCAGCAGTCGACTCCAGGACTCGCAGTACTTC	CSSSRLQDSQYF	TRBJ2-7	TRBV7-9	NA	NA
TGTGCCAGCAGCCTAGTGGGGACTAGCGGCTACAATGAGCAGTTCTTC	CASSLVGTSGYNEQFF	TRBJ2-1	TRBV7-3	TRBD2	NA
TGTGCCAGCAGCGTAGGGGTAGCGGGGGGGCAGGAGACCCAGTACTTC	CASSVGVAGGQETQYF	TRBJ2-5	TRBV9	TRBD2	NA
TGTGCCAGCAGCGCTAGGGGTACAGGGGGTATAACCGGGGAGCTGTTTTTT	CASSARGTGGITGELFF	TRBJ2-2	TRBV9	TRBD1	NA
TGTGCCAGCCGACAGGGGCTAACCACAGATACGCAGTATTTT	CASRQGLTTDTQYF	TRBJ2-3	TRBV18	TRBD1	NA
TGTTCCAGCAGCTTAGCAGCCGCAGGGGGTAACTATGGCTACACCTTC	CSSSLAAAGGNYGYTF	TRBJ1-2	TRBV7-9	TRBD1	few
TGTGCCTCTAACAGGGCAGGCACTGAAGCTTTCTTT	CASNRAGTEAFF	TRBJ1-1	TRBV30	NA	NA
TGTGCCAGCAGCCCTTACACCGGGGAGCTGTTTTTT	CASSPYTGELFF	TRBJ2-2	TRBV11-3	NA	NA
TGTGCCAGCAGCCCCATGGCAGGGGCCGTTGAAGTGGGTGGCTACACCTTC	CASSPMAGAVEVGGYTF	TRBJ1-2	TRBV7-3	NA	NA
TGTGCCTGGAGCGCCTTTGAGCTTGAAAAACTGTTTTTT	CAWSAFELEKLFF	TRBJ1-4	TRBV30	NA	NA
TGCGCCAGCAGCTTGGGGGCGGGAGCGGGCGAGCAGTACTTC	CASSLGAGAGEQYF	TRBJ2-7	TRBV5-1	TRBD2	NA
TGTGCCAGCAGTTATGGACAGGGGATCCCCTCGCCCCAGCATTTT	CASSYGQGIPSPQHF	TRBJ1-5	TRBV6-6	TRBD1	NA
TGTGCCAGCAGAGCCGGGACAGGCTCCTACGAGCAGTACTTC	CASRAGTGSYEQYF	TRBJ2-7	TRBV6-6	TRBD1	NA
TGCAGCGTTAGGACCGGACTAGCCAAAAACATTCAGTACTTC	CSVRTGLAKNIQYF	TRBJ2-4	TRBV29-1	NA	NA
TGTGCCAGCAGCCAAGCAGGCCTTGGCGCCTACGAGCAGTACTTC	CASSQAGLGAYEQYF	TRBJ2-7	TRBV14	NA	NA
TGTGCCAGCTCACCCGGGGATGAGCAGTTCTTC	CASSPGDEQFF	TRBJ2-1	TRBV18	NA	NA
TGTGCCAGCAGTTACTCGAGTAGGGTACAGGGCTATGGCTACACCTTC	CASSYSSRVQGYGYTF	TRBJ1-2	TRBV6-6	NA	NA
TGTGCCAGCAATGCGGACAGGGAGATTGAAGCTTTCTTT	CASNADREIEAFF	TRBJ1-1	TRBV6-5	TRBD1	NA
TGTGCCAGCAGCCCCCGGACAGATTCTAATGAAAAACTGTTTTTT	CASSPRTDSNEKLFF	TRBJ1-4	TRBV7-2	NA	NA
TGTGCCAGCAGGGGACAGGGGAATTTTGAAAAACTGTTTTTT	CASRGQGNFEKLFF	TRBJ1-4	TRBV7-2	TRBD1	NA
TGTGCCAGCAGCCTTCCTGCTGGGGCCAACGTCCTGACTTTC	CASSLPAGANVLTF	TRBJ2-6	TRBV6-1	NA	NA
TGCGCCAGCAGCTGGGGGACAGGGGCCAGTGAGACCCAGTACTTC	CASSWGTGASETQYF	TRBJ2-5	TRBV5-1	TRBD1	once
TGCGCCAGCAGCTACACCCCCGGGTCCAACACTGAAGCTTTCTTT	CASSYTPGSNTEAFF	TRBJ1-1	TRBV5-1	NA	NA
TGTGCCAGCAGCCAAGATAGCAGGGCCACCGGGGAGCTGTTTTTT	CASSQDSRATGELFF	TRBJ2-2	TRBV14	NA	NA
TGTGCCAGCAGCTTAGGGACTAGCGGGGGGGAATCGACCCAGTACTTC	CASSLGTSGGESTQYF	TRBJ2-5	TRBV7-2	TRBD2	NA
TGTGCCAGCAGTGGGACAGACGTTTATAGCAATCAGCCCCAGCATTTT	CASSGTDVYSNQPQHF	TRBJ1-5	TRBV2	NA	NA
TGTGCCAGCAGCTCCGACAGTCACTCTGGGGCCAACGTCCTGACTTTC	CASSSDSHSGANVLTF	TRBJ2-6	TRBV7-8	NA	NA